These T cell receptor beta chains were read from a single sample in a study of blood T cell repertoires in COVID-19. Method: immunoSEQ multiplex PCR; TCRdb's copy keeps in-frame clones and lacks some. The table shows more than 400,000 clones, with 75% to 90% occurring only once. The specimen was peripheral blood. Receptors were obtained from a human donor in a cohort sampled during active COVID-19. CDR3s include the opening cysteine and the closing phenylalanine or tryptophan. A D gene is named only where the DNA matches it firmly. The size entry is marked missing in some rows and otherwise reads once, few, many or a size class.

>TRBJ1-1|-|TRBV11-2|-
TGTGCCAGCAGCTTACGCCAGGCGCCCCTGAACACTGAAGCTTTCTTT
CASSLRQAPLNTEAFF
>TRBJ1-1|-|TRBV27|TRBD1
TGTGCCAGCAGTTTAAAACAGGGGTGGGACGCCGACCGAAAAACTTTCTTT
CASSLKQGWDADRKTFF
>TRBJ2-7|-|TRBV25-1|-
TGTGCCAGCAGTCACACATGGCCGTACGAGCAGTACTTC
CASSHTWPYEQYF
>TRBJ2-1|-|TRBV29-1|TRBD1
TGCAGCGCACCGACAGGGGACTACAATGAGCAGTTCTTC
CSAPTGDYNEQFF
>TRBJ2-3|-|TRBV6-5|TRBD1
TGTGCCAGCAGGAAGGGACAGTTTTTCACAGATACGCAGTATTTT
CASRKGQFFTDTQYF
>TRBJ2-4|-|TRBV6-6|-
TGTGCCAGCAGTTACGACAGTTTTAACATTCAGTACTTC
CASSYDSFNIQYF
>TRBJ1-2|-|TRBV2|-
TGTGCCAGCAGTGAAGCTAGTGGGGGCGGACAGAAGTATGGCTACACCTTC
CASSEASGGGQKYGYTF
>TRBJ1-6|-|TRBV28|TRBD1
TGTGCCAGCAGGGCCGACAGGGGGCGAAATAATTCACCCCTCCACTTT
CASRADRGRNNSPLHF
>TRBJ2-7|-|TRBV5-1|TRBD2
TGCGCCAGCAGCCCCCTAGGGTTAGCGGGAGGGCCGTTATTGTACGAGCAGTACTTC
CASSPLGLAGGPLLYEQYF
>TRBJ2-7|-|TRBV19|TRBD1
TGTGCCAGTAGACAGACAGGGATCAGCTCCTACGAGCAGTACTTC
CASRQTGISSYEQYF
>TRBJ1-1|few|TRBV7-9|-
TGTGCCAGCAGCTTAGCGCGGGGGGGTGAAGCTTTCTTT
CASSLARGGEAFF
>TRBJ2-1|-|TRBV12-5|TRBD2
TGTGCTAGTGGTTCCGGGACTAGCGGGGGATACAATGAGCAGTTCTTC
CASGSGTSGGYNEQFF
>TRBJ1-2|-|TRBV19|TRBD1
TGTGCCAGTAGTATCCGGACAGGGAGCTATGGCTACACCTTC
CASSIRTGSYGYTF
>TRBJ2-5|-|TRBV7-2|TRBD2
TGTGCCAGCAGCCGGACTAGCGGGTGGCAAGAGACCCAGTACTTC
CASSRTSGWQETQYF
>TRBJ2-2|-|TRBV5-6|-
TGTGCCAGCAGCTTTGGTGGAGCCGGGGAGCTGTTTTTT
CASSFGGAGELFF
>TRBJ2-5|-|TRBV7-9|TRBD1
TGTGCCAGCAGCGCAATGACAGGGGGACAAGAGACCCAGTACTTC
CASSAMTGGQETQYF
>TRBJ1-6|-|TRBV15|-
TGTGCCACCAGCCCCGGGTTCGGGACCTATAATTCACCCCTCCACTTT
CATSPGFGTYNSPLHF
>TRBJ1-5|-|TRBV16|-
TGTGCCAGCAGCCCCCCGGGGGGCCCCCAAAGCAATCAGCCCCAGCATTTT
CASSPPGGPQSNQPQHF
>TRBJ2-1|-|TRBV19|TRBD1
TGTGCCAGTAGTAAACGGACAGGGGGCATAGGCAATGAGCAGTTCTTC
CASSKRTGGIGNEQFF
>TRBJ2-2|-|TRBV19|-
TGTGCCAGTAGTATAGGGACAACTTACACCGGGGAGCTGTTTTTT
CASSIGTTYTGELFF
>TRBJ1-2|once|TRBV2|TRBD1
TGTGCCAGCAGTGCACCGGGACAGGGGACCGGCACCTTC
CASSAPGQGTGTF
>TRBJ2-5|-|TRBV7-9|-
TGTGCCAGCAGCTTAGAGGGAGGATGGGGCCAAGAGACCCAGTACTTC
CASSLEGGWGQETQYF
>TRBJ2-1|-|TRBV4-1|TRBD2
TGCGCCAGCAGCCAAGGTCGGGGACGGGAGGAGGTAGAGGAGCAGTTCTTC
CASSQGRGREEVEEQFF
>TRBJ1-2|-|TRBV7-2|-
TGTGCCAGCAGCTTGGCAGGGGCATGGAACGGCTACACCTTC
CASSLAGAWNGYTF
>TRBJ2-1|-|TRBV7-3|-
TGTGCCAGCAGCCTATACCGGGGGGCTGACAATGAGCAGTTCTTC
CASSLYRGADNEQFF
>TRBJ2-1|-|TRBV5-6|-
TGTGCCAGCAGCTTGGACAGTCCAAATGAGCAGTTCTTC
CASSLDSPNEQFF
>TRBJ2-6|-|TRBV6-2/TRBV6-3|TRBD1
TGTGCCAGCAGCCCGGGACAGGGGAAGTCCTCTGGGGCCAACGTCCTGACTTTC
CASSPGQGKSSGANVLTF
>TRBJ1-1|-|TRBV7-9|-
TGTGCCAGCAGCAAGGGGACACCGAACACTGAAGCTTTCTTT
CASSKGTPNTEAFF
>TRBJ1-4|-|TRBV25-1|TRBD1
TGTGCCAGCAGTGAAGGACAGGTCGGGGAAAAACTGTTTTTT
CASSEGQVGEKLFF
>TRBJ2-3|once|TRBV2|TRBD1
TGTGCCAGCATGATTTCGGACAGGGCTGGAACAGATACGCAGTATTTT
CASMISDRAGTDTQYF
>TRBJ1-5|few|TRBV24-1|TRBD1
TGTGCCACCAGTGATTCCGGGACAGGGGCAGATCAGCCCCAGCATTTT
CATSDSGTGADQPQHF
>TRBJ1-6|-|TRBV28|-
TGTGCCAGCAGTTTATCCCTTTCACCCCTCCACTTT
CASSLSLSPLHF
>TRBJ1-2|-|TRBV5-8|-
TGTGCCAGCAGCCCTCGTGTCGGTTATGGCTACACCTTC
CASSPRVGYGYTF
>TRBJ1-1|-|TRBV10-3|TRBD1
TGTGCCATCAGTGATCCTACAGGGGGCTATACTGAAGCTTTCTTT
CAISDPTGGYTEAFF
>TRBJ2-7|-|TRBV28|-
TGTGCCAGCAGTTTGGGGGGACAGACCTACGAGCAGTACTTC
CASSLGGQTYEQYF
>TRBJ1-1|-|TRBV30|-
TGTGCCTGGGATCCCAGGGGTGCTGAAGCTTTCTTT
CAWDPRGAEAFF
>TRBJ1-1|-|TRBV2|-
TGTGCCAGCAGTGACAAGCAATGGGGGGACTACACTGAAGCTTTCTTT
CASSDKQWGDYTEAFF
>TRBJ2-1|-|TRBV28|TRBD2
TGTGCCAGCAGTTTCGCACGCGGGAGCTCCTACAATGAGCAGTTCTTC
CASSFARGSSYNEQFF